These 10 T cell receptor beta chains were all obtained from the same sample, sequenced in a study of blood T cell repertoires in COVID-19. Generated by immunoSEQ multiplex PCR, the TCRdb table keeps only in-frame clones and is missing some. The repertoire holds 150,000 to 200,000 clones, with around nine tenths as singletons. The sample taken for sequencing was peripheral blood. Receptor source: a woman aged 18-29 years who had recovered from COVID-19.

This chain connects TRBV6-5 to TRBJ2-1; the match to TRBD1 covers 8 bases. Germline-derived CDR1 and CDR2 are MNHEY and SVGAGI. The CDR3 totals 13 residues. V shed 5 bases, J shed 6 bases, and the junction held 3 bases outside the gene matches. The CDR3 loop is CASSPGQGNEQFF. As DNA, the CDR3 is TGTGCCAGCAGTCCCGGACAGGGCAATGAGCAGTTCTTC.

V is TRBV3-1 (or the pseudogene TRBV3-2) and J is TRBJ1-5; 8 bases match TRBD1. The CDR3 is 14 amino acids. Looked up from germline, CDR1 is LGHDT and CDR2 is YNNKEL (reference sequence). Losses at the gene ends were 0 bases for V and 8 bases for J; bases not matched to a gene: 3. For the CDR3, the DNA is TGTGCCAGCAGCCAAGAGACAGGGGAGAAGCCCCAGCATTTT. Protein product: CASSQETGEKPQHF.

This clone was observed once. The chain recombines TRBV19 with TRBJ1-1; perhaps TRBD1 as D (6 bases). The CDR3 consists of 13 residues. CDR1 and CDR2 (germline): LNHDA, SQIVND (reference sequence). V was trimmed by 7 bases and J by 1 base, leaving 10 bases between them. The CDR3: CASTLTGNTEAFF. The CDR3 DNA reads TGTGCCAGTACCCTGACAGGGAACACTGAAGCTTTCTTT.

The V and J genes are TRBV6-2 or TRBV6-3 and TRBJ1-1, with D uncertain. The V end lost 0 bases, the J end lost 1 base, and 9 bases lay between the germline ends. The germline V gene has CDR1 MNHEY and CDR2 SVGEGT. CDR3 length: 15 residues. CDR3 protein: CASSYSNGGNTEAFF. DNA for the CDR3: TGTGCCAGCAGTTACTCGAACGGAGGGAACACTGAAGCTTTCTTT.

This chain connects TRBV27 to TRBJ2-7, with TRBD2 as a possible D gene (6 bases). Germline loops: CDR1 MNHEY, CDR2 SMNVEV (reference sequence). Trimming stripped 6 bases from V and 4 bases from J, with 16 bases between. This CDR3 is 14 amino acids long. The CDR3 here is CASSSVGAGYEQYF. The CDR3 DNA sequence: TGTGCCAGCAGCTCGGTTGGTGCGGGGTACGAGCAGTACTTC.

The V gene is TRBV6-4, the J gene TRBJ1-2, with TRBD1 as a possible D gene (6 bases). Germline values: CDR1 MRHNA, CDR2 SNTAGT. V lost 2 bases to trimming and J lost 7 bases, with 11 bases between them. This CDR3 contains 13 residues. The CDR3 DNA follows: TGTGCCAGCAGTGACGAGGGGGTGGCTGGCTACACCTTC. Protein product: CASSDEGVAGYTF.

The J gene is TRBJ1-2, the V gene TRBV19; 10 positions match TRBD1. The CDR3 consists of 18 residues. The V and J ends lost 3 bases and 3 bases, in that order; junction bases with no gene match: 13. Germline CDR1 and CDR2: LNHDA and SQIVND (reference sequence). This chain's CDR3 is CASSILRQGALGDYGYTF. The CDR3, as DNA: TGTGCCAGTAGTATTCTCCGACAGGGGGCCTTAGGGGACTATGGCTACACCTTC. Based on the CDR3 plus reference TRBV19 and TRBJ1-2, the full variable domain is DGGITQSPKYLFRKEGQNVTLSCEQNLNHDAMYWYRQDPGQGLRLIYYSQIVNDFQKGDIAEGYSVSREKKESFPLTVTSAQKNPTAFYLCASSILRQGALGDYGYTFGSGTRLTVV.

This chain's CDR3 is CASSPGYGYGYTF. CDR3 nucleotide sequence: TGTGCCAGCAGTCCAGGGTATGGCTATGGCTACACCTTC. This chain joins TRBV6-4 and TRBJ1-2; TRBD1 might be the D (5 bases). Per germline, CDR1 MRHNA and CDR2 SNTAGT. This CDR3 is 13 amino acids long. V gave up 5 bases and J gave up 4 bases, with 11 bases separating them.

For this clone: Other DNA sequences in this sample translate to the same CDR3. This chain uses TRBV18 with TRBJ1-1; D is undetermined. The germline V and J ends were trimmed by 4 bases and 0 bases, with 6 bases remaining between them. This CDR3 contains 13 residues. The germline CDR1 and CDR2 sequences are KGHSH and LQKENI. The CDR3 coding sequence is TGTGCCAGCTCACGGCAAGTGAACACTGAAGCTTTCTTT. This sequence encodes CASSRQVNTEAFF.

This clone appeared a single time. The V and J genes are TRBV6-4 and TRBJ1-6; 7 positions match TRBD1. This CDR3 comprises 14 residues. J was trimmed by 6 bases and V by 3 bases; bases with no gene match: 2. Germline CDR1 is MRHNA and CDR2 is SNTAGT. CDR3 amino acids: CASSERQGNSPLHF. CDR3 bases: TGTGCCAGCAGTGAGAGACAGGGTAATTCACCCCTCCACTTT.